The 25 T cell receptor beta chains presented below share a single source sample, sequenced in a study. TCRdb independently ran MiXCR on the RT-PCR reads; one entry per CDR3 protein. The sample holds 650,000 to 800,000 distinct CDR3 sequences, 14% seen once. The sequencing input was memory CD4+ T cells from blood. Receptors were obtained from a female donor in good health, serving as a healthy control.

This clonotype was seen at least ten times. The chain uses TRBV12-3 or TRBV12-4 and TRBJ1-6; D call uncertain. V was cut by 11 bases and J by 1 base, with 6 bases left in between. This CDR3 contains 12 residues. CDR3 residues: CAAQSYNSPLHF. CDR3 bases: TGTGCCGCCCAGTCCTATAATTCACCCCTCCACTTT.

The chain uses TRBV18 and TRBJ2-1; D is ambiguous. The germline V gene encodes CDR1 KGHSH and CDR2 LQKENI. The CDR3 loop spans 13 amino acids. V lost 2 bases and J 6 bases, leaving 8 bases between the germline ends. CDR3 DNA: TGTGCCAGCTCACCAGGGTACGCCAATGAGCAGTTCTTC. This translates into CASSPGYANEQFF.

The genes are TRBV5-1 and TRBJ2-3, with 7 bases matching TRBD2. The germline CDR1 and CDR2 sequences are SGHRS and YFSETQ. This CDR3 spans 15 amino acids. The J segment lost 3 bases and the V segment lost 4 bases, leaving 8 bases of the junction unmatched. CDR3 in DNA: TGCGCCAGCAGCCCCGAGGCGGGAGAAACAGATACGCAGTATTTT. This codes for CASSPEAGETDTQYF.

This clonotype was counted ten times or more. The V gene is TRBV5-1, the J gene TRBJ2-7; a possible D gene is TRBD1 (7 bases). The germline V gene has CDR1 SGHRS and CDR2 YFSETQ. V shed 4 bases and J shed 7 bases, with 18 bases lying between them. The CDR3 has 14 residues. CDR3 region: CASSPRGTVLEQYF. Written as DNA, the CDR3 is TGCGCCAGCAGCCCACGGGGGACAGTGCTGGAGCAGTACTTC.

This clonotype was seen ten or more times. The chain combines TRBV12-3 or TRBV12-4 with TRBJ2-1; D might be TRBD2 (6 bases). The ends were cut back, 1 base at V and 9 bases at J, with 19 bases in the middle. This CDR3 comprises 16 residues. CDR3 nucleotide sequence: TGTGCCAGCAGTTTAGGAGCGGGTCCTACTCTAGGTGAGCAGTTCTTC. Translating gives CASSLGAGPTLGEQFF.

The chain recombines TRBV29-1 with TRBJ2-3, with D tentatively TRBD1 or TRBD2 (5 bases each). Germline V gene lookup returns CDR1 SQVTM and CDR2 ANQGSEA. There are 14 residues in the CDR3. V lost 1 base to trimming and J lost 0 bases, with 8 bases between them. In nucleotides, the CDR3 is TGCAGCGTTGAAGGGGGGATTAGCACAGATACGCAGTATTTT. This codes for CSVEGGISTDTQYF.

This clonotype was counted at least ten times. The rearrangement uses TRBV5-1 and TRBJ1-1; 8 bases fit TRBD1. The CDR3 is 13 amino acids. The V gene's germline CDR1 is SGHRS and CDR2 YFSETQ. Trimming at V came to 8 bases and at J to 0 bases, leaving 3 bases not matched to a gene. This chain's CDR3 is CASNRGVNTEAFF. CDR3 DNA sequence: TGCGCCAGTAACAGGGGGGTGAACACTGAAGCTTTCTTT.

V usage is TRBV24-1 and J usage is TRBJ2-5; TRBD2 agrees at 7 bases. Germline trimming cut 3 bases from V and 5 bases from J; bases unmatched to any gene: 8. The CDR3 contains 15 residues. Per the germline V gene, CDR1 is KGHDR and CDR2 is SFDVKD. The CDR3 bases are TGTGCCACCAGTGATCCGAGCGGGACTGCGGAGACCCAGTACTTC. Translating it yields CATSDPSGTAETQYF.

The chain recombines TRBV7-6 with TRBJ2-7; 9 bases agree with TRBD1. V was clipped by 1 base and J by 6 bases; unmatched bases: 7. The CDR3 length is 15 residues. The V gene's germline CDR1 is SGHVS and CDR2 FNYEAQ. CDR3 in DNA: TGTGCCAGCAGCTTAGGTTCCGGGACAGGGCGCGAGCAGTACTTC. Protein sequence: CASSLGSGTGREQYF.

This clonotype was counted only a few times. This chain connects TRBV24-1 to TRBJ2-3; perhaps TRBD2 as D (6 bases). From germline, CDR1 is KGHDR and CDR2 SFDVKD. With 3 bases removed from V and 0 bases from J, the gap between germline ends came to 12 bases. The CDR3 is made up of 16 amino acids. CDR3 nucleotide sequence: TGTGCCACCAGTGATCCCGGGACTCCTAGCACAGATACGCAGTATTTT. Its translation is CATSDPGTPSTDTQYF.

This clonotype was counted between two and nine times. The rearrangement links TRBV7-9 to TRBJ1-1; the match to TRBD1 covers 9 bases. Germline values: CDR1 SEHNR, CDR2 FQNEAQ (reference sequence). V was pared by 5 bases and J by 5 bases, with 3 bases of the junction left unmatched. CDR3 size: 13 residues. The CDR3 DNA sequence: TGTGCCAGCAGCATACAGGGGGCAACTGAAGCTTTCTTT. Encoded protein: CASSIQGATEAFF.

This clonotype was seen only a few times. V is TRBV25-1 and J is TRBJ2-7; maybe TRBD1 (6 bases). The CDR3 has 15 residues. The germline gives CDR1 MGHDK, CDR2 SYGVNS. Trimming shortened V by 5 bases and J by 4 bases, and 18 bases separated the two germline ends. The CDR3 here is CASSPLGQALYEQYF. The CDR3 DNA sequence: TGTGCCAGCAGTCCCTTGGGACAAGCCCTTTACGAGCAGTACTTC.

This clonotype has a handful of counts. CDR3 sequence (DNA): TGTGCCAGCAGCTTAGATGGGGCGGGCTACAATGAGCAGTTCTTC. Its protein is CASSLDGAGYNEQFF. This sequence joins TRBV7-6 and TRBJ2-1, with D perhaps being TRBD1 or TRBD2 (5 bases each). This CDR3 is 15 amino acids long. V dropped 1 base and J dropped 3 bases, with 10 bases sitting between them. Germline V gene lookup returns CDR1 SGHVS and CDR2 FNYEAQ.

This clonotype occurred a few times. The rearrangement joins TRBV30 to TRBJ1-2; a possible D gene is TRBD1 (6 bases). Germline V gene sequence: CDR1 GTSNPN, CDR2 SVGIG (reference sequence). The ends were cut back, 1 base at V and 7 bases at J, with 16 bases in the middle. This CDR3 spans 14 amino acids. CDR3 in amino acids: CAWSEYRVWSGYTF. The CDR3 DNA sequence: TGTGCCTGGAGTGAGTACAGGGTGTGGTCTGGCTACACCTTC.

The chain carries TRBV9 and TRBJ2-3, with TRBD2 matching 9 bases. Unmatched junction bases numbered 4, after V lost 2 bases and J lost 3 bases. The CDR3 is 15 amino acids. Germline V gene sequence: CDR1 SGDLS, CDR2 YYNGEE. The CDR3 sequence is CASSVTREGTDTQYF. For the CDR3, the DNA is TGTGCCAGCAGCGTGACGCGGGAGGGAACAGATACGCAGTATTTT.

This chain uses TRBV6-2 or TRBV6-3 with TRBJ1-2, with TRBD1 as a possible D gene (6 bases). The CDR3 runs 15 residues. V dropped 0 bases and J dropped 7 bases, with 15 bases sitting between them. The germline V gene encodes CDR1 MNHEY and CDR2 SVGEGT. In nucleotides, the CDR3 is TGTGCCAGCAGTTACTCGAGTGGGGACATCGTTGGCTACACCTTC. It translates to CASSYSSGDIVGYTF.

This clonotype occurred many times. The J gene is TRBJ2-3, the V gene TRBV7-9; 13 bases are shared with TRBD2. The germline CDR1 and CDR2 sequences are SEHNR and FQNEAQ (reference sequence). The CDR3 has 16 residues. The V and J ends lost 4 bases and 2 bases, in that order; junction bases with no gene match: 3. The CDR3 here is CASSSGTSGITDTQYF. The CDR3 DNA follows: TGTGCCAGCAGCTCCGGGACTAGCGGGATCACAGATACGCAGTATTTT. The full variable domain, in which reference TRBV7-9 and TRBJ2-3 provide the parts outside the CDR3, is DTGVSQNPRHKITKRGQNVTFRCDPISEHNRLYWYRQTLGQGPEFLTYFQNEAQLEKSRLLSDRFSAERPKGSFSTLEIQRTEQGDSAMYLCASSSGTSGITDTQYFGPGTRLTVL.

This clonotype came up a few times. The chain combines TRBV5-1 with TRBJ1-3; D unresolved. CDR1 is SGHRS, CDR2 YFSETQ, per germline. Trimming stripped 4 bases from V and 0 bases from J, with 11 bases between. The CDR3 contains 15 residues. The CDR3 nucleotides read TGCGCCAGCAGCCCGTCGTTGAACTCTGGAAACACCATATATTTT. This sequence encodes CASSPSLNSGNTIYF. Using reference TRBV5-1 and TRBJ1-3 for the parts outside the CDR3, the full variable domain is KAGVTQTPRYLIKTRGQQVTLSCSPISGHRSVSWYQQTPGQGLQFLFEYFSETQRNKGNFPGRFSGRQFSNSRSEMNVSTLELGDSALYLCASSPSLNSGNTIYFGEGSWLTVV.

V and J are TRBV18 and TRBJ2-3; D unclear. The CDR3 covers 16 residues. Trimming stripped 3 bases from V and 0 bases from J, with 13 bases between. CDR1 KGHSH and CDR2 LQKENI come from the germline V gene. The CDR3, as DNA: TGTGCCAGCTCACCGCTGCTCCCCAGAAGCACAGATACGCAGTATTTT. This encodes CASSPLLPRSTDTQYF.

The gene calls are TRBV29-1 and TRBJ2-7; the match to TRBD1 covers 8 bases. Germline loops: CDR1 SQVTM, CDR2 ANQGSEA. With 6 bases clipped from V and 5 bases from J, the junction kept 9 bases outside the gene matches. There are 13 residues in the CDR3. In DNA form, the CDR3 reads TGCAGCGTCCAACAGGGGGAGGCCCACGAGCAGTACTTC. Its translation: CSVQQGEAHEQYF.

The chain carries TRBV7-2 and TRBJ2-7; unclear D gene. CDR1 is SGHTA and CDR2 is FQGNSA in the germline V gene. The CDR3 totals 12 residues. The V end lost 3 bases, the J end lost 3 bases, and 6 bases lay between the germline ends. The CDR3 nucleotides are TGTGCCAGCAGCTTCGCACTCTACGAGCAGTACTTC. Translated, it gives CASSFALYEQYF.

The rearrangement joins TRBV27 to TRBJ1-4; D is uncertain. The CDR3 is 14 residues long. Per germline, CDR1 MNHEY and CDR2 SMNVEV (reference sequence). The germline V and J ends were trimmed by 6 bases and 3 bases, with 11 bases remaining between them. The CDR3 DNA is TGTGCCAGCAGGCCTCCGGAGCCTAATGAAAAACTGTTTTTT. Protein sequence: CASRPPEPNEKLFF.

This chain connects TRBV15 to TRBJ2-5; D is possibly TRBD2 (5 bases). The CDR3 extends over 14 amino acids. V dropped 5 bases and J dropped 4 bases, with 14 bases sitting between them. The germline V gene has CDR1 LNHNV and CDR2 YYDKDF (reference sequence). The CDR3 region is CATSPLEVLETQYF. As DNA, the CDR3 is TGTGCCACCAGCCCACTAGAGGTTTTAGAGACCCAGTACTTC.

The sample holds a few counts of this clonotype. V usage is TRBV11-1 and J usage is TRBJ2-3; D not certain. CDR1 is SGHAT and CDR2 is FQDESV in the germline V gene (reference sequence). Trimming cost V 0 bases and J 2 bases, with 12 bases left between them. This CDR3 contains 16 residues. The CDR3 region has the DNA TGTGCCAGCAGCTTAGCGATATGGTCTTCCACAGATACGCAGTATTTT. It yields the protein CASSLAIWSSTDTQYF.

This clonotype was picked up a small number of times. This CDR3 is CASSVDSTHSYEQYF. DNA for the CDR3: TGCGCCAGCAGCGTAGATTCAACCCACTCCTACGAGCAGTACTTC. This rearrangement joins TRBV5-1 to TRBJ2-7; D uncertain. Germline CDR1 reads SGHRS; CDR2 reads YFSETQ. The CDR3 is 15 residues long. V was shortened by 4 bases and J by 0 bases, with 14 bases between the two germline ends.